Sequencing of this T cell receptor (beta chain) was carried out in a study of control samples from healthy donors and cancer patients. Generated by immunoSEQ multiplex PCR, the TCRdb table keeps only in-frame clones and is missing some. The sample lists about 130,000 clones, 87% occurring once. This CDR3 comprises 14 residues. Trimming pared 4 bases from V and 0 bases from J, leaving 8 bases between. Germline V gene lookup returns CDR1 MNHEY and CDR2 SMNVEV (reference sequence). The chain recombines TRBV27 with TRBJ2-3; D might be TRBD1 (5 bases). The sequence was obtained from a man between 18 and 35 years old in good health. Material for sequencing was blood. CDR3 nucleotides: TGTGCCAGCAGTTGGGCAGGGAGCACAGATACGCAGTATTTT. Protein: CASSWAGSTDTQYF.